The 21 T cell receptor beta chains in this list originate from one sample, sequenced in a study of T cells in localized non-small cell lung cancer. TCRdb's table, derived via immunoSEQ multiplex PCR, lists solely in-frame clones and lacks some. The sample has fewer than 90,000 clones; 80% are singletons. Here the sequenced sample was PBMCs, taken before any cancer treatment. These receptors came from a man between 40 and 69 years old with stage II squamous cell lung carcinoma.

V gene TRBV9 combines with J gene TRBJ2-3; D is uncertain. CDR3 length equals 13 residues. Germline CDR1 is SGDLS and CDR2 is YYNGEE. Trimming left V 4 bases short and J 3 bases short, with 9 bases between. The CDR3 is CASSPARTDTQYF. The CDR3 DNA reads as TGTGCCAGCAGCCCCGCCCGGACAGATACGCAGTATTTT.

The genes are TRBV11-2 and TRBJ2-7; D might be TRBD2 (5 bases). V lost 0 bases and J 2 bases, leaving 11 bases between the germline ends. Germline V lookup: CDR1 SGHAT, CDR2 FQNNGV. This CDR3 is 15 amino acids long. The CDR3 nucleotides are TGTGCCAGCAGCTTAGATTCTAGCTACACCTACGAGCAGTACTTC. Amino acids: CASSLDSSYTYEQYF.

This clone appeared a single time. DNA of the CDR3: TGTGCCAGTACCGGACTAGCTCAAAGGGAGACCCAGTACTTC. Translating it yields CASTGLAQRETQYF. The chain combines TRBV28 with TRBJ2-5; 8 bases line up with TRBD2. The CDR3 length is 14 residues. Germline lookup yields CDR1 MDHEN and CDR2 SYDVKM. V trimming: 9 bases; J trimming: 5 bases; junction bases outside the gene matches: 11.

The DNA of the CDR3 is TGTGCCAGCAGCTATTCCAGGGTAAGGGTCTACAATGAGCAGTTCTTC. This codes for CASSYSRVRVYNEQFF. V usage is TRBV13 and J usage is TRBJ2-1; the D gene is possibly TRBD1 (5 bases). The CDR3 has 16 amino acids. V dropped 4 bases and J dropped 3 bases, with 16 bases sitting between them. Germline lookup yields CDR1 PRHDT and CDR2 FYEKMQ (reference sequence). Together with reference TRBV13 and TRBJ2-1, the CDR3 gives the full variable domain: AAGVIQSPRHLIKEKRETATLKCYPIPRHDTVYWYQQGPGQDPQFLISFYEKMQSDKGSIPDRFSAQQFSDYHSELNMSSLELGDSALYFCASSYSRVRVYNEQFFGPGTRLTVL.

V usage is TRBV6-6 and J usage is TRBJ1-1; D remains ambiguous. The CDR3 is made up of 13 amino acids. From germline, CDR1 is MNHNY and CDR2 SVGAGI (reference sequence). V was cut by 6 bases and J by 1 base, with 9 bases left in between. CDR3 sequence (DNA): TGTGCCAGCAGGCCCCGAGAGAACACTGAAGCTTTCTTT. Amino acid sequence: CASRPRENTEAFF.

This clone has a single count. The J gene is TRBJ1-4, the V gene TRBV6-5; 7 bases are shared with TRBD1. The CDR3 sequence is 14 residues long. Unmatched junction bases numbered 9, after V lost 6 bases and J lost 8 bases. The V gene's germline CDR1 is MNHEY and CDR2 SVGAGI. The CDR3 protein is CASRTGKVYEKLFF. The CDR3 DNA sequence: TGTGCCAGCAGGACAGGGAAGGTTTACGAAAAACTGTTTTTT.

The genes are TRBV28 and TRBJ2-1; D is unclear. Trimming pared 3 bases from V and 0 bases from J, leaving 6 bases between. Germline V gene sequence: CDR1 MDHEN, CDR2 SYDVKM. CDR3 length: 14 amino acids. The CDR3 bases are TGTGCCAGCAGTTTTGGTAGCTCCTACAATGAGCAGTTCTTC. It codes for CASSFGSSYNEQFF.

Written as DNA, the CDR3 is TGTGCCAGCAGCCCAGGTAGCGGGGGCTCCTACAATGAGCAGTTCTTC. Translated: CASSPGSGGSYNEQFF. This rearrangement joins TRBV11-3 to TRBJ2-1; 9 positions match TRBD2. There are 16 residues in the CDR3. V gave up 5 bases and J gave up 0 bases; unmatched junction bases: 5. The germline CDR1 and CDR2 sequences are SGHNT and YENEEA. Filled out from reference TRBV11-3 and TRBJ2-1, the complete variable domain reads EAGVVQSPRYKIIEKKQPVAFWCNPISGHNTLYWYLQNLGQGPELLIRYENEEAVDDSQLPKDRFSAERLKGVDSTLKIQPAELGDSAVYLCASSPGSGGSYNEQFFGPGTRLTVL.

This clone was observed a single time. The chain links TRBV28 to TRBJ2-3; D call uncertain. The CDR3 contains 13 residues. The germline V and J ends were trimmed by 5 bases and 1 base, with 7 bases remaining between them. The V gene's germline CDR1 is MDHEN and CDR2 SYDVKM. CDR3 DNA: TGTGCCAGCAGTACCGGCGGCACAGATACGCAGTATTTT. This translates into CASSTGGTDTQYF.

CDR3 sequence (DNA): TGTGCCAGCAGAGGGACAGGGGGCTCTTACGAGCAGTACTTC. This encodes CASRGTGGSYEQYF. The chain carries TRBV5-5 and TRBJ2-7; TRBD1 aligns across 12 bases. The germline V gene has CDR1 SGHKS and CDR2 YYEKEE (reference sequence). The CDR3 loop spans 14 amino acids. With V trimmed by 5 bases and J by 4 bases, 4 bases remained unmatched.

This chain uses TRBV28 with TRBJ2-7; 8 bases fit TRBD1. This CDR3 region has 13 residues. Germline CDR1 and CDR2: MDHEN and SYDVKM. Germline trimming cut 4 bases from V and 6 bases from J; bases unmatched to any gene: 5. The CDR3 protein is CASSWAGGLEQYF. The CDR3 DNA reads TGTGCCAGCAGTTGGGCAGGGGGCCTCGAGCAGTACTTC.

The gene calls are TRBV5-8 and TRBJ2-5; D gene ambiguous. V lost 3 bases and J lost 3, with 9 bases in between. The CDR3 has 13 amino acids. Per germline, CDR1 SGHTS and CDR2 YDEGEE. The CDR3 sequence: CASSSPWEETQYF. The CDR3 bases are TGTGCCAGCAGCTCGCCCTGGGAAGAGACCCAGTACTTC.

The chain employs TRBV18 and TRBJ1-1; 7 positions match TRBD1. Looked up from germline, CDR1 is KGHSH and CDR2 is LQKENI. This CDR3 has 15 residues. V shed 0 bases, J shed 1 base, and the junction held 2 bases outside the gene matches. The CDR3 here is CASSPPAGGNTEAFF. DNA of the CDR3: TGTGCCAGCTCACCACCTGCAGGGGGGAACACTGAAGCTTTCTTT.

The CDR3 loop is CAWSVGGGYGYTF. The CDR3 DNA reads TGTGCCTGGAGTGTAGGGGGCGGGTATGGCTACACCTTC. The chain carries TRBV30 and TRBJ1-2; 7 nucleotides match TRBD1. Germline lookup yields CDR1 GTSNPN and CDR2 SVGIG (reference sequence). The junction had 3 bases not matched to a gene; V was cut back by 0 bases and J by 5 bases. The CDR3 spans 13 residues.

This chain links TRBV6-5 with TRBJ1-4; TRBD1 matches at 8 bases. This CDR3 is 14 amino acids long. Trimming removed 6 bases from V and 8 bases from J; junction bases left unmatched: 8. Germline V CDR1 and CDR2: MNHEY, SVGAGI. Written as DNA, the CDR3 is TGTGCCAGCAGGACAACAGGGGGTAGGGAAAAACTGTTTTTT. Protein: CASRTTGGREKLFF.

This clone was counted only a few times. J is TRBJ1-4 and V is TRBV4-2; 8 bases fit TRBD1. V dropped 0 bases and J dropped 4; count of bases not matched to a gene: 4. This CDR3 is built from 16 residues. CDR1 and CDR2 (germline): LGHNA, YNFKEQ. The CDR3 sequence: CASSQDGTGDNEKLFF. The CDR3 region has the DNA TGTGCCAGCAGCCAAGACGGGACAGGTGATAATGAAAAACTGTTTTTT.

The chain joins TRBV14 to TRBJ2-3; 10 nucleotides match TRBD1. Germline V lookup: CDR1 SGHDN, CDR2 FVKESK. The V segment lost 0 bases and the J segment 4 bases; nucleotides outside the gene matches: 7. This CDR3 is built from 17 residues. This CDR3 reads CASSQDGRDRGPDTQYF. For the CDR3, the DNA is TGTGCCAGCAGCCAAGATGGGCGGGACAGGGGACCAGATACGCAGTATTTT.

Turning to this clone: Different DNA sequences within this sample yield the same CDR3. This chain links TRBV27 with TRBJ2-5; tentatively, D is TRBD1 or TRBD2 (6 bases each). Germline V CDR1 and CDR2: MNHEY, SMNVEV (reference sequence). CDR3 length: 15 residues. Trimming removed 3 bases at V and 2 bases at J, with 13 bases between. CDR3 DNA sequence: TGTGCCAGCAGTTTTAAGAGGGGGGTACAAGAGACCCAGTACTTC. Translating gives CASSFKRGVQETQYF.

The genes are TRBV18 and TRBJ1-1; D gene ambiguous. The germline CDR1 and CDR2 sequences are KGHSH and LQKENI. Trimming cost V 3 bases and J 2 bases, with 7 bases left between them. The CDR3 is made up of 13 amino acids. Here the CDR3 DNA reads TGTGCCAGCTCACCGGCTGGCAACACTGAAGCTTTCTTT. Protein sequence: CASSPAGNTEAFF.

This chain links TRBV5-6 with TRBJ2-7; TRBD2 matches 9 bases. CDR1 is SGHDT, CDR2 YYEEEE, per germline. The J segment lost 5 bases and the V segment lost 1 base, leaving 7 bases of the junction unmatched. The CDR3 sequence is 15 residues long. Written as DNA, the CDR3 is TGTGCCAGCAGCTTGAGCGGGGGGATCCCCCACGAGCAGTACTTC. This codes for CASSLSGGIPHEQYF.

The genes are TRBV7-9 and TRBJ2-1, with D uncertain. V gave up 7 bases and J gave up 12 bases, with 10 bases separating them. The V gene's germline CDR1 is SEHNR and CDR2 FQNEAQ (reference sequence). CDR3 length: 10 residues. The CDR3 region has the DNA TGTGCCAGCAATTTCCCGGGGCAGTTCTTC. Protein product: CASNFPGQFF.